These 23 T cell receptor beta chains originate from one sample sequenced in a study of T cell changes during pregnancy in multiple sclerosis. Generated by immunoSEQ multiplex PCR, the TCRdb table keeps only in-frame clones and is missing some. Here the sample spans roughly 40,000 clones, approximately 92% being singletons. The sample consisted of CD8+ T cells from peripheral blood mononuclear cells, taken in the first trimester of pregnancy. The receptors derive from a female donor with multiple sclerosis, enrolled in a pregnancy study.

The chain carries TRBV2 and TRBJ2-1; 9 nucleotides match TRBD1. Germline assignment: CDR1 SNHLY and CDR2 FYNNEI. There are 15 residues in the CDR3. V shed 5 bases and J 5 bases; nucleotides not matched to a gene: 7. The CDR3 DNA reads TGTGCCAGCAGTATGGGACAGGGAATGGACAATGAGCAGTTCTTC. It specifies CASSMGQGMDNEQFF.

This chain connects TRBV6-4 to TRBJ2-1; 10 bases are a match to TRBD2. The CDR3 contains 15 residues. The germline V gene has CDR1 MRHNA and CDR2 SNTAGT. With V trimmed by 2 bases and J by 3 bases, 1 base remained unmatched. The CDR3 DNA is TGTGCCAGCAGTGACACTAGCGGGGACTACAATGAGCAGTTCTTC. This gives the protein CASSDTSGDYNEQFF.

V is TRBV18 and J is TRBJ1-2; TRBD1 matches 7 bases. Germline V gives CDR1 KGHSH, CDR2 LQKENI. The CDR3 consists of 15 residues. The V gene end was trimmed by 6 bases and the J gene end by 2 bases; junction bases not matched to a gene: 9. This chain's CDR3 is CASSLQGGDNYGYTF. CDR3 DNA sequence: TGTGCCAGCTCTCTCCAGGGGGGCGACAACTATGGCTACACCTTC. The whole variable domain, filled in from reference TRBV18 and TRBJ1-2, reads NAGVMQNPRHLVRRRGQEARLRCSPMKGHSHVYWYRQLPEEGLKFMVYLQKENIIDESGMPKERFSAEFPKEGPSILRIQQVVRGDSAAYFCASSLQGGDNYGYTFGSGTRLTVV.

V is TRBV6-1 and J is TRBJ2-5; D may be TRBD1 (6 bases). V dropped 8 bases and J dropped 2 bases, with 9 bases sitting between them. The CDR3 spans 12 residues. Germline loops: CDR1 MNHNS, CDR2 SASEGT. The CDR3 loop reads CASEGQQETQYF. In DNA, the CDR3 is TGTGCCAGCGAAGGACAGCAAGAGACCCAGTACTTC.

This clone showed up just once. The chain couples TRBV7-9 to TRBJ1-1; D remains ambiguous. The germline V gene encodes CDR1 SEHNR and CDR2 FQNEAQ (reference sequence). This CDR3 is 12 amino acids long. V lost 7 bases, J lost 5 bases, and 11 bases lay in between. In nucleotides, the CDR3 is TGTGCCAGCATGGGAGGGCGGACTGAAGCTTTCTTT. Encoded protein: CASMGGRTEAFF.

The CDR3 sequence: CASSKPRQGGYEQFF. In DNA form, the CDR3 reads TGTGCCAGCAGCAAGCCCCGCCAGGGGGGCTATGAGCAGTTCTTC. V gene TRBV6-5 combines with J gene TRBJ2-1; tentative D call: TRBD1 (7 bases). Germline lookup yields CDR1 MNHEY and CDR2 SVGAGI. V was cut by 6 bases and J by 8 bases, with 20 bases left in between. The CDR3 extends over 15 amino acids.

V is TRBV30 and J is TRBJ2-6, with a tentative D call TRBD1 (5 bases). V shed 5 bases and J shed 1 base, with 9 bases lying between them. CDR3 length: 14 residues. Germline CDR1 and CDR2: GTSNPN and SVGIG (reference sequence). The CDR3 loop reads CAWGQGSGANVLTF. The CDR3 bases are TGTGCCTGGGGTCAGGGTTCTGGGGCCAACGTCCTGACTTTC.

The V and J genes are TRBV12-5 and TRBJ2-5, with D unclear. The CDR3 contains 13 residues. Germline CDR1 LGHNT, CDR2 FRNRAP. The V end lost 1 base, the J end lost 5 bases, and 8 bases lay between the germline ends. CDR3 in DNA: TGTGCTAGTGGTTTGGCTAGTTGGGAGACCCAGTACTTC. Amino acids: CASGLASWETQYF.

This sequence joins TRBV5-4 and TRBJ2-7; 12 bases fit TRBD1. Germline V lookup: CDR1 SGHNT, CDR2 YYREEE (reference sequence). The CDR3 is 14 residues long. The ends lost 3 bases at V and 7 bases at J; junction bases unmatched: 5. Here the CDR3 reads CASSSGQGAWEQYF. The CDR3 DNA sequence: TGTGCCAGCAGCTCGGGACAGGGGGCTTGGGAGCAGTACTTC.

The chain uses TRBV19 and TRBJ1-1; D is perhaps TRBD1 (5 bases). Trimming left V 5 bases short and J 4 bases short, with 14 bases between. Germline V gives CDR1 LNHDA, CDR2 SQIVND (reference sequence). CDR3 size: 14 residues. The CDR3 nucleotides read TGTGCCAGTAGTCCCGACCAGGGTATCACTGAAGCTTTCTTT. Its translation: CASSPDQGITEAFF. Variable domain in full (rest from reference TRBV19 and TRBJ1-1): DGGITQSPKYLFRKEGQNVTLSCEQNLNHDAMYWYRQDPGQGLRLIYYSQIVNDFQKGDIAEGYSVSREKKESFPLTVTSAQKNPTAFYLCASSPDQGITEAFFGQGTRLTVV.

The chain joins TRBV9 to TRBJ2-3; maybe TRBD1 (5 bases). Trimming shortened V by 4 bases and J by 1 base, and 16 bases separated the two germline ends. The germline CDR1 and CDR2 sequences are SGDLS and YYNGEE. This CDR3 is built from 16 residues. CDR3 DNA: TGTGCCAGCAGCTTCCGTTCTGGGGCGGGCACAGATACGCAGTATTTT. It is translated as CASSFRSGAGTDTQYF.

The gene calls are TRBV27 and TRBJ1-5; no reliable D call. The CDR3 loop spans 12 amino acids. The V and J ends lost 6 bases and 0 bases respectively, with 3 bases between them. CDR1 is MNHEY and CDR2 is SMNVEV in the germline V gene (reference sequence). This chain's CDR3 is CASSGSNQPQHF. CDR3 sequence (DNA): TGTGCCAGCAGCGGTAGCAATCAGCCCCAGCATTTT.

This rearrangement joins TRBV6-1 to TRBJ1-5, with a possible D match to TRBD1 (6 bases). Germline V gene sequence: CDR1 MNHNS, CDR2 SASEGT. The CDR3 extends over 14 amino acids. The V and J ends lost 4 bases and 5 bases respectively, with 12 bases between them. CDR3 in amino acids: CASSARGFHQPQHF. The CDR3 DNA reads TGTGCCAGCAGTGCCAGGGGATTCCATCAGCCCCAGCATTTT.

V and J are TRBV9 and TRBJ1-4, with 8 bases matching TRBD1. J gave up 0 bases and V 4 bases, and 5 bases lay outside the gene matches. Germline assignment: CDR1 SGDLS and CDR2 YYNGEE. The CDR3 is 16 residues long. The CDR3 coding sequence is TGTGCCAGCAGCCAGGACAGGGAGACAACTAATGAAAAACTGTTTTTT. Amino acids: CASSQDRETTNEKLFF.

This sequence joins TRBV6-1 and TRBJ1-3, with a tentative D call TRBD1 (6 bases). Germline V CDR1 and CDR2: MNHNS, SASEGT. The CDR3 extends over 15 amino acids. Deletions cut 5 bases from V and 0 bases from J, with 11 bases between. Here the CDR3 reads CASSWDTDSGNTIYF. The CDR3 coding sequence is TGTGCCAGCAGTTGGGACACCGACTCTGGAAACACCATATATTTT.

This sequence joins TRBV7-3 and TRBJ2-2; 11 positions match TRBD1. Losses at the gene ends were 4 bases for V and 5 bases for J; bases not matched to a gene: 3. Germline V CDR1 and CDR2: SGHTA, FQGTGA. The length of the CDR3 is 15 residues. The CDR3 bases are TGTGCCAGCAGCTCCCGGGACAGGGGGACCGGGGAGCTGTTTTTT. This sequence encodes CASSSRDRGTGELFF.

The J gene is TRBJ2-5, the V gene TRBV30, with a tentative D call TRBD2 (6 bases). Trimming pared 5 bases from V and 2 bases from J, leaving 18 bases between. This CDR3 comprises 15 residues. Germline CDR1 is GTSNPN and CDR2 is SVGIG (reference sequence). The DNA for the CDR3 is TGTGCCTGGGACCCCTCTGGTAGCGGACAAGAGACCCAGTACTTC. It translates to CAWDPSGSGQETQYF.

This clone has just one count. The gene calls are TRBV11-1 and TRBJ2-5; TRBD2 matches 7 bases. The CDR3 has 14 amino acids. Trimming cost V 8 bases and J 1 base; bases outside gene matches: 7. Germline CDR1 is SGHAT and CDR2 is FQDESV (reference sequence). The CDR3 DNA is TGTGCCAGCTGCCAGCGGGACCTCCAAGAGACCCAGTACTTC. Residues: CASCQRDLQETQYF.

The rearrangement joins TRBV5-1 to TRBJ2-5, with 10 bases identical to TRBD2. There are 17 residues in the CDR3. Per germline, CDR1 SGHRS and CDR2 YFSETQ. Unmatched junction bases numbered 11, after V lost 1 base and J lost 5 bases. The CDR3 reads CASSLSSGGARRETQYF. The CDR3 DNA sequence: TGCGCCAGCAGCTTGTCTAGCGGGGGAGCACGTCGCGAGACCCAGTACTTC.

V usage is TRBV18 and J usage is TRBJ2-1; 9 bases align to TRBD1. This CDR3 is 15 amino acids long. V trimming: 3 bases; J trimming: 5 bases; junction bases outside the gene matches: 5. The germline V gene has CDR1 KGHSH and CDR2 LQKENI. The CDR3 region is CASSPSGQGNNEQFF. The CDR3, as DNA: TGTGCCAGCTCACCTTCGGGACAGGGTAACAATGAGCAGTTCTTC.

Details on this clone: At one of its ends the junction is not consistent with the germline gene, which may arise from a read error. The chain links TRBV7-7 to TRBJ2-3; no clear D gene. The germline V gene has CDR1 SSHAT and CDR2 FNYEAQ (reference sequence). The CDR3 runs to 14 residues. The CDR3 is CASSLEEASDTQYF. The CDR3, as DNA: TGTGCTAGCAGCCTTGAAGAGGCGTCAGATACGCAGTATTTT.

V gene TRBV6-5 combines with J gene TRBJ2-1; the D gene is possibly TRBD1 (5 bases). Per the germline V gene, CDR1 is MNHEY and CDR2 is SVGAGI. This CDR3 comprises 16 residues. V was trimmed by 0 bases and J by 2 bases, leaving 11 bases between them. Here the CDR3 DNA reads TGTGCCAGCAGTTACTCGGAACAGGACCCCTACAATGAGCAGTTCTTC. Protein product: CASSYSEQDPYNEQFF.

V and J are TRBV5-1 and TRBJ1-1; D call uncertain. The V gene's germline CDR1 is SGHRS and CDR2 YFSETQ. Trimming removed 4 bases from V and 1 base from J, with 17 bases in between. This CDR3 contains 16 residues. The CDR3 loop is CASSPGGWGTNTEAFF. For the CDR3, the DNA is TGCGCCAGCAGCCCTGGAGGGTGGGGAACGAACACTGAAGCTTTCTTT.